This TCR beta chain came from a study of cytomegalovirus exposure and HLA in healthy donors. The overall study: The 95 to 150 validation repertoires used the same platform as the 650 to 850 first-cohort repertoires, a later analysis reported.

Comment on this clone: The antigen remains undetermined.

Germline trimming cut 0 bases from V and 4 bases from J; bases unmatched to any gene: 18. Germline CDR1 is SGHRS and CDR2 is YFSETQ. The CDR3 runs 19 residues. Study-level results: Rarity marked most TCR sequences, yet some public TCRs occurred in many donors. In vitro confirmation showed three CMV-associated chains to be CMV antigen specific. According to the study, some 160 TCR beta chains were cytomegalovirus-associated.

Measured with immunoSEQ multiplex PCR; TCRdb has only the in-frame clones, and not every one. The table shows 120,000 to 150,000 clones, with roughly 87% occurring only once. This chain joins TRBV5-1 and TRBJ1-1; 7 bases line up with TRBD1. Sequencing was carried out using PBMCs. The clonotype originates from a man aged 18 to 35 in good health and CMV-seropositive. CDR3 DNA sequence: TGCGCCAGCAGCTTGGCCGTAGGCAGGGGGTATAGTTTTCGCACTGAAGCTTTCTTT. As protein: CASSLAVGRGYSFRTEAFF.